The TCR beta chain described here comes from a study of PD-1 blockade in mismatch repair-deficient tumors. Study conclusions and caveats: Tumor-resident clones, often absent from pretreatment blood, expanded after pembrolizumab and then contracted.

Regarding this clone: Its antigen is undetermined.

Sequenced by immunoSEQ multiplex PCR; TCRdb stores in-frame clones only, minus some. The sample consists of about 40,000 clones, about 88% of them appearing once. After removal of 2 bases from V and 0 bases from J, the junction contained 6 bases not matched to a gene. The CDR3 runs 16 residues. The source is an adult with mismatch repair-deficient cancer. The sequences come from peripheral blood, collected about 80 weeks after starting pembrolizumab. This chain connects TRBV23-1 to TRBJ2-5; the match to TRBD1 covers 7 bases. TRBV23-1 is an ORF; its function is uncertain. The CDR3 DNA sequence: TGCGCCAGCAGTCAACCCGGGACAGCGTACCAAGAGACCCAGTACTTC. Protein sequence: CASSQPGTAYQETQYF.